The 6 T cell receptor beta chains below all came from one sample that was sequenced in a study of T cells in Graves' hyperthyroidism and ophthalmopathy. The TCR beta CDR3 regions underwent amplification using RNA transcripts as the source. Primed by the HTBI set, a first-round RT-PCR was run on the TCR CDR3. TCRdb reprocessed the multiplex PCR reads with MiXCR, giving one entry per CDR3 protein. The repertoire holds around 500,000 distinct CDR3 sequences, with about 22% as singletons. Sequencing was carried out using blood. Receptors were obtained from a woman in her seventies with Graves' ophthalmopathy.

This rearrangement joins TRBV6-1 to TRBJ2-2; D gene uncertain. Trimming took off 4 bases at V and 6 bases at J, with 6 bases between the two ends. CDR1 is MNHNS, CDR2 SASEGT, per germline. CDR3 length: 12 residues. The CDR3 spells CASSVDAGELFF. CDR3 nucleotide sequence: TGTGCCAGCAGTGTGGACGCCGGGGAGCTGTTTTTT.

J is TRBJ1-5 and V is TRBV10-3; perhaps TRBD1 as D (6 bases). The CDR3 is 16 amino acids. CDR1 and CDR2 (germline): ENHRY, SYGVKD. With 6 bases removed from V and 0 bases from J, the gap between germline ends came to 15 bases. The CDR3 protein is CAISETRQDSNQPQHF. In DNA, the CDR3 is TGTGCCATCAGCGAGACGAGACAGGATAGCAATCAGCCCCAGCATTTT.

The chain carries TRBV12-3 or TRBV12-4 and TRBJ1-2, with 9 bases matching TRBD1. Losses at the gene ends were 4 bases for V and 6 bases for J; bases not matched to a gene: 3. This CDR3 contains 13 residues. The DNA of the CDR3 is TGTGCCAGCAGTTGGGACAGGGAACATGGCTACACCTTC. It encodes CASSWDREHGYTF.

This clonotype was seen ten or more times. The rearrangement links TRBV12-3 or TRBV12-4 to TRBJ2-7; no definite D call. The CDR3 is made up of 13 amino acids. The V and J ends lost 9 bases and 3 bases respectively, with 15 bases between them. CDR3 amino acids: CARCKASYYEQYF. In DNA form, the CDR3 reads TGTGCCAGGTGCAAAGCGTCATACTACGAGCAGTACTTC.

The rearrangement uses TRBV28 and TRBJ1-2; possibly TRBD1 for D (5 bases). The CDR3 sequence is 12 residues long. The germline V gene has CDR1 MDHEN and CDR2 SYDVKM. V dropped 4 bases and J dropped 8 bases, with 11 bases sitting between them. Written as DNA, the CDR3 is TGTGCCAGCAGTTCCGGGACGCGGGGCTACACCTTC. Its protein product is CASSSGTRGYTF.

There are a few counts of this clonotype. The V and J genes are TRBV18 and TRBJ2-7; TRBD1 agrees at 7 bases. Germline assignment: CDR1 KGHSH and CDR2 LQKENI. V lost 6 bases, J lost 3 bases, and 8 bases stayed unmatched. The CDR3 covers 14 residues. The DNA for the CDR3 is TGTGCCAGCTCCCCAGGGGGAGTCGGCTACGAGCAGTACTTC. Its translation is CASSPGGVGYEQYF.